A selection of T cell receptor beta chains follows, all from one sample in a study of blood T cell repertoires in COVID-19. Generated by immunoSEQ multiplex PCR, the TCRdb table keeps only in-frame clones and is missing some. The repertoire holds 470,000 or so clones, with approximately 90% as singletons. Sequencing was carried out using peripheral blood. The receptors were gathered from a woman in her twenties or thirties with acute or convalescent COVID-19. Both conserved end residues are part of each CDR3.

V gene	J gene	CDR3 protein
TRBV19	TRBJ1-2	CASSARDRGYNYGYTF
TRBV5-1	TRBJ2-3	CASSLRGQGLGFTDTQYF
TRBV6-5	TRBJ2-5	CASRAAGETQYF
TRBV2	TRBJ2-1	CASSFPGQSGDEQFF
TRBV27	TRBJ1-6	CASSLSAAHNSPLHF
TRBV5-4	TRBJ2-6	CASSLGHAGANVLTF
TRBV7-2	TRBJ2-5	CASSFGRAWQETQYF
TRBV19	TRBJ1-1	CASSMSGNTEAFF
TRBV5-1	TRBJ2-7	CASSTSGAYEQYF
TRBV5-6	TRBJ1-2	CASSLRPGGGYGYTF
TRBV7-2	TRBJ2-7	CASSPRTGGSEQYF
TRBV5-1	TRBJ1-1	CASSLREVAFF
TRBV28	TRBJ1-1	CASSFIYSSTEAFF
TRBV30	TRBJ2-5	CAWTANKYQETQYF
TRBV18	TRBJ1-5	CASSPVEVGNQPQHF
TRBV27	TRBJ1-1	CASSLAGDAEAFF
TRBV11-3	TRBJ2-1	CASSLEGGYSYNEQFF
TRBV7-8	TRBJ2-1	CASSPGRAAYNEQFF
TRBV27	TRBJ1-1	CASRRMNTEAFF
TRBV7-6	TRBJ2-2	CASSINQGFNTGELFF
TRBV2	TRBJ1-6	CASSESGYNSPLHF
TRBV30	TRBJ1-6	CAWARDSYSPLHF
TRBV7-2	TRBJ2-3	CASSFRTGDQDTQYF
TRBV9	TRBJ2-1	CASSVGSEQFF
TRBV9	TRBJ2-6	CASSVEQGATSGANVLTF
TRBV5-4	TRBJ1-2	CASSLAGTGIHGYTF
TRBV24-1	TRBJ2-2	CATSGSRTGGTGELFF